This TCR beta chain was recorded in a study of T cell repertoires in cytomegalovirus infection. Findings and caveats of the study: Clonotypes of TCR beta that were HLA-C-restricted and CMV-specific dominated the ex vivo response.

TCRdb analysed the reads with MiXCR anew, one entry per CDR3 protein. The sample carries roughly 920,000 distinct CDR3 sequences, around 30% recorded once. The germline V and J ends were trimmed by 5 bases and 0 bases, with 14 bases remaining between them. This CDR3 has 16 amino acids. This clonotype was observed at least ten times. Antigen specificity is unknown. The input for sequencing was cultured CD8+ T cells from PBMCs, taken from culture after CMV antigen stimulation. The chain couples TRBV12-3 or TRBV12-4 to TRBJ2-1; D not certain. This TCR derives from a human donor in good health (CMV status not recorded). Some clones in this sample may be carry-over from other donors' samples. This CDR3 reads CASSPPDRLSYNEQFF. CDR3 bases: TGTGCCAGCAGTCCACCGGACCGACTCTCCTACAATGAGCAGTTCTTC.